This T cell receptor beta chain comes out of a study of cytomegalovirus exposure and HLA in healthy donors (dated by TCRdb to 2016 to 2017). For context, the study as a whole: An earlier analysis of several hundred of the donors reported about 260 Gb of sequence data and 95 million to 120 million unique TCR beta sequences obtained from 180 million or so T cells. An early release that covered 640 HLA-typed donors contained about 300 gigabases of sequencing data and tens of millions of unique TCR sequences. Of the 350 to 450 genotyped donors, over 65% fell in the genetic ancestry cluster associated with self-reported Caucasian donors. The study aimed to test whether cataloging public T cell receptors could reveal signatures of past pathogen exposure. The study profiled the T cell repertoires of 500 to 800 subjects by immunosequencing and related them to cytomegalovirus serostatus. Besides the first cohort of more than 650 subjects, a separate validation cohort made up of roughly 120 different subjects was used. High-throughput TCR immunosequencing, statistical association of individual TCRs with disease status, and machine learning were combined to predict cytomegalovirus infection status. A later analysis re-examined previously published TCR beta repertoires from just over 650 donors and added high-resolution HLA genotyping to investigate patterns of TCR occurrence. The later analysis used no new phenotypic data to find candidate immune exposures, relying instead on TCR beta sequences and their occurrence across donors. An earlier analysis of several hundred of the donors applied high-throughput TCR beta sequencing to assess whether each TCR beta V gene segment acted as functional or pseudogenic. Donor age, sex, ethnicity and CMV serostatus were collected together with the repertoire data. Genome-wide SNP genotypes for about three fifths of the roughly 670 donors were used in a later genetic analysis, which treated that subset as a discovery cohort. Every discovery cohort repertoire had been produced on one sequencing platform. HLA typing included class I and class II loci at four-digit resolution. The number of typed donors differed by locus: 629-630 for A, B, C, DRB1 and DQB1; about 520 for DQA1; over 600 for DPA1; and 400 to 480 for DPB1. Roughly 5 DR-DQ haplotypes were treated as single units for association and clustering because of strong linkage in the cohort. On average, about 200,000 unique TCR beta nucleotide sequences were sequenced per donor among a few hundred genotyped donors of the cohort, with 15% to 20% of those sequences being non-productive. Study-wide conclusions, independent of this receptor: Strong co-occurrence of HLA alleles, especially DR and DQ, made assigning TCR associations to individual alleles difficult. In a later genetic analysis, a missense DCLRE1C variant was associated with V-gene and J-gene trimming of TCR beta chains, and the association was replicated in an independent cohort. In a later analysis, 16,951 TCR beta sequences were associated with specific HLA alleles at a false discovery rate of 0.05. Only TCR beta chains were sequenced in this cohort, and the absence of alpha or paired-chain data limited detectable features. In a later analysis, HLA-associated TCR beta chains showed more clonal expansion and lower generation probabilities than non-associated chains that were equally common. A further reported finding was that TCR beta sequences accurately predicted the HLA-A and HLA-B alleles for most subjects in the first cohort. Immune exposure information for the cohort was limited to CMV serostatus. Because counts were too low, some 17 rarely observed V segments, including chromosome 9 orphons, were excluded from the earlier analysis of fewer than 650 of the donors. Presence/absence analyses assumed roughly uniform sequencing depth across donors, an assumption that may not hold. Across donors, most TCR sequences were observed very rarely, whereas some public TCRs were present in many individuals. Compared with the approximately 710-donor mean, donors in an Asian-associated ancestry cluster had fewer N-insertions in productive TCRs, according to a later genetic analysis. Most CMV-associated TCR beta chains appeared to be HLA-restricted in a later analysis, and the HLA associations seemed to be driven largely by CMV exposure. The sequencing pipeline was judged likely to have produced a cluster of highly shared sequence variants as a technical artifact. In vitro tests confirmed that a few of the cytomegalovirus-associated TCR beta chains recognize cytomegalovirus antigens. According to the authors, the approach could potentially be generalized to other disease states and immunological phenotypes. According to a later analysis, TCR association rates differed among HLA loci, with DRB1 alleles showing the most associated TCRs and HLA-C alleles showing the fewest. Because HLA typing was missing for some donors at each locus, association tests included only the typed subset. In both the original and validation cohorts, the classifier was reported to diagnose cytomegalovirus status with high specificity and sensitivity. An earlier analysis of approximately 500 of the donors showed that most TCR beta V segments appeared in productive rearrangements either about 90% or about 30% of the time, which broadly matched IMGT annotations. A total of 164 TCR beta chains were listed by the study as associated with cytomegalovirus. A later analysis reported that several top co-occurrence clusters appeared linked to parvovirus B19, influenza, CMV and Epstein-Barr virus. Correlated functional status among segregating V segments might reflect linkage disequilibrium, but an unknown experimental factor could not be ruled out. Because the 87-base-pair reads could not distinguish some IMGT-functional V segments, including TRBV6-2 and TRBV6-3, those segments were excluded.

As for this clone: No cognate antigen has been identified for it. Per-nucleotide qualities are absent, and no much larger clonotype sits a single base away.

The cohort comprised some 680 healthy bone marrow donors. At the time of sampling, every cohort member was nominally healthy, though immune exposures that went unrecorded were likely present. The donor tested CMV seronegative and was one of the 352 seronegative cohort members. Each donor provided a peripheral blood sample, and peripheral blood mononuclear cells were used for TCR beta sequencing. The Qiagen DNeasy Blood Extraction Kit was used to extract genomic DNA from the blood cell samples. The CDR3 has 21 amino acids, counting the end cysteine and phenylalanine. Solely the CDR3 DNA is kept, with 63 bases framed from the first base. Germline trimming amounts to 2 bases on V and 1 base on J, with 21 as the count of junction bases outside the gene matches. Sequences GTSNPN (CDR1) and SVGIG (CDR2) are obtained from the germline V gene (reference sequence). Libraries came from the immunoSEQ multiplex PCR assay. The multiplex PCR relied on a mix of 60 forward primers for TCR Vbeta segments and 13 reverse primers for TCR Jbeta segments. Amplification of the CDR3 region of rearranged TCR beta genes was performed with a multiplex PCR assay on genomic DNA. The amplified TCR beta libraries were sequenced on the Illumina HiSeq System as 87-base-pair reads. As for the authors' bioinformatics: A later analysis tallied 75 million to 85 million unique TCR beta chains across the 650 to 750 repertoires, and about 10 million of those chains were shared by two or more donors. Raw reads were error-corrected and collapsed into unique sequences by a nearest-neighbor algorithm in which closely related sequences were merged to remove PCR and sequencing errors. To assign V, D and J gene segments, CDR3 sequences were aligned to IMGT reference sequences. Each retained sequence needed at least a six-nucleotide match to both a V gene segment and a J gene segment. A rearrangement counted as productive if the CDR3 had no stop codons and remained in frame with V and J, and every other rearrangement counted as non-productive. CDR3 was defined by IMGT convention, running from the second conserved V-encoded cysteine to the conserved J-encoded phenylalanine. The earlier analysis of about 610 of the donors excluded sequences that lacked an unambiguous match to a single V gene segment. An earlier analysis of several hundred of the donors called V segments functional above 56.7% productive rearrangements and segregating when the between-donor standard deviation exceeded 5%. A statistical classification framework was built to diagnose cytomegalovirus status from the catalog of TCR beta chain sequences. In a later analysis, V and J genes were assigned by comparing TCR nucleotide sequences against IMGT/GENE-DB human TR gene sequences. A later analysis assigned CDR3 sequences and most-parsimonious VDJ recombination scenarios with the TCRdist pipeline. In a later analysis, every TCR beta chain was defined by the combination of its CDR3 amino acid sequence and its V-gene family, and reads without a unique V-gene family were dropped. As a way to deal with suspected cross-contamination and a sequencing artifact, a later analysis dropped nearly 600 nucleotide sequences that were highly shared and had low generation probability. A later analysis calculated a clonal expansion index for each public chain from normalized within-repertoire ranks of inferred template counts. In a later analysis, generation probabilities were computed using a VDJ recombination model fitted to out-of-frame rearrangements, and the results were checked against IGoR. In a later analysis, hypergeometric tests were used to score TCR-TCR, TCR-HLA and TCR-CMV co-occurrence, with a repertoire-size bias correction applied to TCR pairs. To estimate false discovery rates, a later analysis permuted the HLA or CMV assignments 20 times. A later analysis grouped co-occurring TCRs with DBSCAN, adding TCRdist sequence similarity when clustering within HLA-allele-positive subsets. For co-occurrence clustering, repertoires with fewer than 30,000 or more than 120,000 public chains were excluded, along with about five repertoires with anomalous nucleotide sharing. Here the immuneACCESS table is served through TCRdb, limited to in-frame sequences with V and J called. Missing clones are a known gap in these copies; in checked studies unresolved V genes cover under half, and the rest lacks a known reason. V and J calls and clone size are those listed in that table; D and trimming were worked out from the DNA. For this sample there are around 110,000 clones; about 61% appear just once. The ten biggest clones cover about 2.2% of the sample.

Recombination joined TRBV30 with TRBJ1-5, with 9 bases matching TRBD1. What was sequenced was PBMCs. The sequence derives from a woman under 40 in good health and CMV-seronegative. The base sequence is TGTGCCTGGAGTCTTAACCCCGTGGGACAGGGAGGTCGTTTGAGCAATCAGCCCCAGCATTTT. This encodes CAWSLNPVGQGGRLSNQPQHF.